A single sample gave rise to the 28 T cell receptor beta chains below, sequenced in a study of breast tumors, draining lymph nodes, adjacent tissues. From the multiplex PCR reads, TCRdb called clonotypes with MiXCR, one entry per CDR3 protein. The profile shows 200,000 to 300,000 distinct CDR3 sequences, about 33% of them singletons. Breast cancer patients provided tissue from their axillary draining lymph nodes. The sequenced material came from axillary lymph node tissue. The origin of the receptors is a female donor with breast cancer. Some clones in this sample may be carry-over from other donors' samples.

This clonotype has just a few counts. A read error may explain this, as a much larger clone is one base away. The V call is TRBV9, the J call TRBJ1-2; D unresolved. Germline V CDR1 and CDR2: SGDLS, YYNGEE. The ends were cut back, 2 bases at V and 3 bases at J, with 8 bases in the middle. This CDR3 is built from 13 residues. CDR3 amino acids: CASSVSEDYGYTF. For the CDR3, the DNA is TGTGCCAGCAGCGTGTCAGAGGACTATGGCTACACCTTC.

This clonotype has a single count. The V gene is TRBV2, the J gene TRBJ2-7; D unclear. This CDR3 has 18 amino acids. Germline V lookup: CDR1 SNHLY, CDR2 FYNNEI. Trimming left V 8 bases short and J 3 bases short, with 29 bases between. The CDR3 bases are TGTGCCAGCTCACCACCGATTTGGCGGCAAACGACGGACTACGAGCAGTACTTC. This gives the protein CASSPPIWRQTTDYEQYF. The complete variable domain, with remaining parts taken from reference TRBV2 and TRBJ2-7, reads EPEVTQTPSHQVTQMGQEVILRCVPISNHLYFYWYRQILGQKVEFLVSFYNNEISEKSEIFDDQFSVERPDGSNFTLKIRSTKLEDSAMYFCASSPPIWRQTTDYEQYFGPGTRLTVT.

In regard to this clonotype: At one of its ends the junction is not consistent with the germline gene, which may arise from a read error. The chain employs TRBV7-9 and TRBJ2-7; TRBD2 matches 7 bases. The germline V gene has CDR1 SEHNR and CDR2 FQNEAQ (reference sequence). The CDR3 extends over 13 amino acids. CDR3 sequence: CASSAGLIYDQYF. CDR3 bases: TGTGCCAGCAGCGCGGGACTAATCTACGACCAGTACTTC.

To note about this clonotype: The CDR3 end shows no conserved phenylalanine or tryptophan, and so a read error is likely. This CDR3 reads CASTQGVGQNYGYTL. DNA for the CDR3: TGTGCCAGCACCCAAGGCGTAGGGCAGAACTATGGCTACACCCTC. The rearrangement joins TRBV5-4 to TRBJ1-2; D is unresolved. The V and J ends lost 6 bases and 2 bases respectively, with 17 bases between them. This CDR3 spans 15 amino acids. CDR1 and CDR2 (germline): SGHNT, YYREEE (reference sequence).

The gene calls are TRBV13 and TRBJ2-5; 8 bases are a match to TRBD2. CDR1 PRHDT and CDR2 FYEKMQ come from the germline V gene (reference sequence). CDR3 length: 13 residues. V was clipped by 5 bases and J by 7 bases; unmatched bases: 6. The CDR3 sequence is CASSDSGSGTQYF. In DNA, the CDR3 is TGTGCCAGCAGCGACAGCGGGAGCGGGACCCAGTACTTC.

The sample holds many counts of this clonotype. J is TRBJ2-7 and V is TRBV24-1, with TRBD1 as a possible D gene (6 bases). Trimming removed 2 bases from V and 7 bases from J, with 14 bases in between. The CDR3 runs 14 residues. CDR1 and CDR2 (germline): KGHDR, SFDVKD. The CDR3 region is CATSDSGRGFEQYF. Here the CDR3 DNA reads TGTGCCACCAGTGATTCTGGCAGGGGTTTTGAGCAGTACTTC.

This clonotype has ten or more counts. For the CDR3, the DNA is TGTGCCAGCAGCCAAAGTTTCCGAGGACTAGGGACAGATACGCAGTATTTT. It specifies CASSQSFRGLGTDTQYF. The V gene is TRBV4-2, the J gene TRBJ2-3; TRBD2 agrees at 7 bases. The CDR3 consists of 17 residues. Germline CDR1 and CDR2: LGHNA and YNFKEQ. Trimming at V came to 2 bases and at J to 3 bases, leaving 11 bases not matched to a gene.

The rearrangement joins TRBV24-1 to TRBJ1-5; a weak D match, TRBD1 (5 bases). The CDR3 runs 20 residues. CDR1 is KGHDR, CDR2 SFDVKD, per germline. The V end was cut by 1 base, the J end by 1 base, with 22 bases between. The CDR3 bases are TGTGCCACCAGTGATTTTCTGCCTAGCGGGAGGACAATGAGCAATCAGCCCCAGCATTTT. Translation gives CATSDFLPSGRTMSNQPQHF.

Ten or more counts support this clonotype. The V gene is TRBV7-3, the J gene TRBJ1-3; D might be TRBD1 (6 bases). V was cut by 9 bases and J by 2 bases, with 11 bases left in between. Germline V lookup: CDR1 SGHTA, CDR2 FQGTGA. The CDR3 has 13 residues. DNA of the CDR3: TGTGCCAGTCCCAGGGGTCCTGGAAACACCATATATTTT. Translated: CASPRGPGNTIYF.

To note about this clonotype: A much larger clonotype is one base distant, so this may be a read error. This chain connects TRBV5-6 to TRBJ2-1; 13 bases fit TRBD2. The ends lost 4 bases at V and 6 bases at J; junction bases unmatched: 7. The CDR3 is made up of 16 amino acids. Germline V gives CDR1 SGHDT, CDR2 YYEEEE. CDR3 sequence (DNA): TGTGCCAGCAGCACGACTAGCGGGAGGATTAGCAATGAGCAGTTCTTC. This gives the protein CASSTTSGRISNEQFF.

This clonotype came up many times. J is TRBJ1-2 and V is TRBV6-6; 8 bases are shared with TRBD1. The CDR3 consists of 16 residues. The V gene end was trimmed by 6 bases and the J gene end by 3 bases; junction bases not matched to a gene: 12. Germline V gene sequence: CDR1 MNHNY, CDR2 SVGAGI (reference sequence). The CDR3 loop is CASRGQGRVLDYGYTF. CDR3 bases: TGTGCCAGCAGAGGACAGGGTCGGGTTTTAGACTATGGCTACACCTTC.

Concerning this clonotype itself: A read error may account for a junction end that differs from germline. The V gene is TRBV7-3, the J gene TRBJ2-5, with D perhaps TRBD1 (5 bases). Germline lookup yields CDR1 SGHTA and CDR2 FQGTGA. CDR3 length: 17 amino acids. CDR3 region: CASSLGLGRQGQETRYF. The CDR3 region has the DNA TGTGCCAGCAGCTTAGGTCTCGGAAGGCAGGGCCAAGAGACCCGGTACTTC.

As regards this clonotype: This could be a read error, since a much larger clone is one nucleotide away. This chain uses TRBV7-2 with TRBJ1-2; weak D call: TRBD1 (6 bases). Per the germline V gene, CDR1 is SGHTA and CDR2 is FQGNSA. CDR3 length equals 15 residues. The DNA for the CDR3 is TGTGCCAGCAGCGGAAGGACAGTGACTAACTATGGCTACCCCTTC. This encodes CASSGRTVTNYGYPF.

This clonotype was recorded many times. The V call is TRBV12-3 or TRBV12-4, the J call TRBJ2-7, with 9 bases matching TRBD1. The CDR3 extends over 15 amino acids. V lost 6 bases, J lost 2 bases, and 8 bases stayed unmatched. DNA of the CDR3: TGTGCCAGCAGACCTACCGGGACAGGGCCCTACGAGCAGTACTTC. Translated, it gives CASRPTGTGPYEQYF.

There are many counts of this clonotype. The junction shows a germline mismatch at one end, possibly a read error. The CDR3 is CASSETLADTMSSSF. The DNA of the CDR3 is TGTGCCAGCAGTGAGACACTAGCGGATACAATGAGCAGTTCTTTC. The chain couples TRBV2 to TRBJ2-1; 8 nucleotides agree with TRBD2. The length of the CDR3 is 15 residues. Germline V gene sequence: CDR1 SNHLY, CDR2 FYNNEI.

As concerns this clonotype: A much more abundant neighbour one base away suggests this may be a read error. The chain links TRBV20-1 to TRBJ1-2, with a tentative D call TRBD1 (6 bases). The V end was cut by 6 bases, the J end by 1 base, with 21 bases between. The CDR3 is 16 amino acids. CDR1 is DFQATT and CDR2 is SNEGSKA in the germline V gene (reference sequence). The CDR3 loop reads CSAPDGSQGNNYGYTF. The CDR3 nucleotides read TGCAGTGCCCCGGACGGGTCCCAGGGGAATAACTATGGCTACACCTTC.

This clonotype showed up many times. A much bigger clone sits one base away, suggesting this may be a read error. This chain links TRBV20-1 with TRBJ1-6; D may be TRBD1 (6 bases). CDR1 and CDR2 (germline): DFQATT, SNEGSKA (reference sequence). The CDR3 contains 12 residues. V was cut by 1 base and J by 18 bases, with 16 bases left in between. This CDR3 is CSARAATGYPHF. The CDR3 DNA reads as TGCAGTGCTAGAGCCGCGACAGGTTACCCCCACTTT.

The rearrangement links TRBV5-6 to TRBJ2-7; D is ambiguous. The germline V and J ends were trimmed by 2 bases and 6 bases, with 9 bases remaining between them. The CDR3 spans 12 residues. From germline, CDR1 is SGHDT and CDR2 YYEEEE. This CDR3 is CASSFSKSEQYF. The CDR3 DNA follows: TGTGCCAGCAGCTTTTCGAAGTCCGAGCAGTACTTC.

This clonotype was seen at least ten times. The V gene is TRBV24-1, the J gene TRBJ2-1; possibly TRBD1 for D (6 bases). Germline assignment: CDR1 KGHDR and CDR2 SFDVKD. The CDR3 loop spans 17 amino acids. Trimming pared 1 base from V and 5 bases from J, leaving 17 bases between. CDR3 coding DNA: TGTGCCACCAGTGATTTAAGGTTACAGGGAAGGGACAATGAGCAGTTCTTC. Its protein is CATSDLRLQGRDNEQFF.

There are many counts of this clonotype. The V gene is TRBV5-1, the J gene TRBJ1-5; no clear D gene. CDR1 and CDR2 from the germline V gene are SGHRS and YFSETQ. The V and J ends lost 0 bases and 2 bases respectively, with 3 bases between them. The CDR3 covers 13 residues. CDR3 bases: TGCGCCAGCAGCTTGGTGGGCAATCAGCCCCAGCATTTT. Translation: CASSLVGNQPQHF.

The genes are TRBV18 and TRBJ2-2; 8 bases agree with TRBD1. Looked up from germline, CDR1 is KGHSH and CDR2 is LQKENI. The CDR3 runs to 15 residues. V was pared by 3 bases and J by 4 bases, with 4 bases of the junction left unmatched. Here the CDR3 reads CASSPWTGRTGELFF. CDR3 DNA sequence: TGTGCCAGCTCACCCTGGACAGGGCGCACCGGGGAGCTGTTTTTT.

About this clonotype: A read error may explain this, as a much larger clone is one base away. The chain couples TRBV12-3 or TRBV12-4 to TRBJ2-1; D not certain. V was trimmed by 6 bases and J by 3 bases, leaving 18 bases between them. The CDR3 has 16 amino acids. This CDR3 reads CASSTARAEFYNEQFF. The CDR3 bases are TGTGCCAGCAGCACGGCTAGGGCGGAATTCTACAATGAGCAGTTCTTC.

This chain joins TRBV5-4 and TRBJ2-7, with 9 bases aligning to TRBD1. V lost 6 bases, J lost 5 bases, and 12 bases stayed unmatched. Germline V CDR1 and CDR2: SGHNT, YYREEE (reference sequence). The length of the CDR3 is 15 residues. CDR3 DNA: TGTGCCAGCACAAACCGCGGACAGGGGTTGGACGAGCAGTACTTC. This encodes CASTNRGQGLDEQYF.

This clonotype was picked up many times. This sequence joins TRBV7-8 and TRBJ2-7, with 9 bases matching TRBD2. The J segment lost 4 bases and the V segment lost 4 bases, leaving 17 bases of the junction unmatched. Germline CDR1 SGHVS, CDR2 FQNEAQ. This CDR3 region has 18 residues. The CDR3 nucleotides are TGTGCCAGCAGCTCTCCCCGGGGTAGCGGGAGATATGGGTACGAGCAGTACTTC. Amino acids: CASSSPRGSGRYGYEQYF.

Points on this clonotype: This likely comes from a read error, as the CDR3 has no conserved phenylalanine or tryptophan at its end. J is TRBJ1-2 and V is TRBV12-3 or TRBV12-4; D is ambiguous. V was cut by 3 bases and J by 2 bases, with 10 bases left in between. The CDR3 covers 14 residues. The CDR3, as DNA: TGTGCCAGCAGTTTCTCTTTTACAAACTATGGCTACACCCTC. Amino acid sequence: CASSFSFTNYGYTL.

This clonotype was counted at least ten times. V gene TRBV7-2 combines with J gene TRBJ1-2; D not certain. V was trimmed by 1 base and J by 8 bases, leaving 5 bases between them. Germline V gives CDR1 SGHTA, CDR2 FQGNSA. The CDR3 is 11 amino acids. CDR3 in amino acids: CASSLDGGYTF. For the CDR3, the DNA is TGTGCCAGCAGCTTAGATGGGGGCTACACCTTC.

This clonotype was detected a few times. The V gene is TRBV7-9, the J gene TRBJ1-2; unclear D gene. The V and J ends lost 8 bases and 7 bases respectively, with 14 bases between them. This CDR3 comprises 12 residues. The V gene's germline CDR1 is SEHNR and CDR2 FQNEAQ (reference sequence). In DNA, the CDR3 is TGTGCCAGCTCATCGGGAGTGAGTGGCTACACCTTC. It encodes CASSSGVSGYTF.

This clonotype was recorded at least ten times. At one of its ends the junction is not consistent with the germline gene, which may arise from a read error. This chain's CDR3 is CTSSDKPSSYEQYF. CDR3 in DNA: TGTACCAGCAGTGACAAGCCCTCTTCCTACGAGCAGTACTTC. The chain has TRBV12-3 or TRBV12-4 and TRBJ2-7; no clear D gene. The CDR3 length is 14 residues.